Listed below are T cell receptor beta chains from one sample, sequenced in a study of blood T cell repertoires in COVID-19. The repertoire was sequenced with immunoSEQ multiplex PCR; TCRdb's copy has only in-frame clones and lacks some. The table shows about 230,000 clones, with 85% to 90% occurring only once. Sequencing was done on a sample of PBMCs or T cells enriched from blood (not recorded which). The receptors stem from a young man who had recovered from COVID-19. The CDR3 runs from the conserved cysteine through the conserved F or W. A D gene is named only where the DNA matches it firmly. Size values are once, few and many counts, or a class for expanded clones, and some rows have none.

d_gene | j_gene | abundance | v_gene | CDR3nt | CDR3aa
- | TRBJ1-1 | few | TRBV7-8 | TGTGCCAGCAGCTTAGTTGGGGCGAACACTGAAGCTTTCTTT | CASSLVGANTEAFF
TRBD2 | TRBJ2-2 | once | TRBV10-3 | TGTGCCGCGAGTCTTAGCGGGGGGCTAAACGGGGAGCTGTTTTTT | CAASLSGGLNGELFF
- | TRBJ1-1 | - | TRBV20-1 | TGCAGTGCTGCCCAGATTGAAGCTTTCTTT | CSAAQIEAFF
- | TRBJ2-5 | - | TRBV11-3 | TGTGCCAGCAGCTTAGATACATGGGAGACCCAGTACTTC | CASSLDTWETQYF
- | TRBJ2-2 | - | TRBV4-2 | TGTGCCAGCAGCCAAGCTAGCAGGAACACCGGGGAGCTGTTTTTT | CASSQASRNTGELFF
- | TRBJ2-7 | - | TRBV10-3 | TGTGCCATCGGAACGGGATCCTACGAGCAGTACTTC | CAIGTGSYEQYF
- | TRBJ1-6 | - | TRBV4-1 | TGCGCCAGCAGCTCTGGGACCCAGGGGCATTCACCCCTCCACTTT | CASSSGTQGHSPLHF
- | TRBJ2-1 | once | TRBV30 | TGTGCCTGGAGTGTACCAGGGGAGCAGTTCTTC | CAWSVPGEQFF
- | TRBJ1-2 | - | TRBV29-1 | TGCAGCGTTTTGGGTGGCAGGGGCGACTATGGCTACACCTTC | CSVLGGRGDYGYTF
- | TRBJ1-5 | - | TRBV29-1 | TGCAGCGTTCTAGCTCCTAGGATAAGCAATCAGCCCCAGCATTTT | CSVLAPRISNQPQHF
- | TRBJ2-7 | few | TRBV5-1 | TGCGCCAGCAGCTTTTCTACTTTCTACGAGCAGTACTTC | CASSFSTFYEQYF
- | TRBJ1-5 | once | TRBV11-3 | TGTGCCAGCAGCTTAGACCAAAGGACAGTTCACCAGCCCCAGCATTTT | CASSLDQRTVHQPQHF
- | TRBJ1-5 | - | TRBV27 | TGTGCCAGCAGCCCCGCCGGTATAAGCAATCAGCCCCAGCATTTT | CASSPAGISNQPQHF
- | TRBJ1-1 | few | TRBV30 | TGTGCCTGGACCCTACTAGTTACGCAGGAAGCTTTCTTT | CAWTLLVTQEAFF
TRBD1 | TRBJ2-3 | - | TRBV6-2/TRBV6-3 | TGTGCCAGCAGTCGGCCCGGGACAGGGGAAGGGACAGATACGCAGTATTTT | CASSRPGTGEGTDTQYF
- | TRBJ2-6 | - | TRBV24-1 | TGTGCCACCAGTGCCGCTCTCGGGGTCTCCTCTGGGGCCAACGTCCTGACTTTC | CATSAALGVSSGANVLTF
TRBD1 | TRBJ1-6 | - | TRBV7-8 | TGTGCCAGCAGCCTCCGGGACAGGGATAATTCACCCCTCCACTTT | CASSLRDRDNSPLHF
- | TRBJ2-1 | - | TRBV10-3 | TGTGCCATCAGTGAGTCCCGCGGGACGACGGCGGTTTCCTACAATGAGCAGTTCTTC | CAISESRGTTAVSYNEQFF
TRBD1 | TRBJ1-5 | - | TRBV7-9 | TGTGCCAGCAGCCGGGACAGCTGGAATCAGCCCCAGCATTTT | CASSRDSWNQPQHF